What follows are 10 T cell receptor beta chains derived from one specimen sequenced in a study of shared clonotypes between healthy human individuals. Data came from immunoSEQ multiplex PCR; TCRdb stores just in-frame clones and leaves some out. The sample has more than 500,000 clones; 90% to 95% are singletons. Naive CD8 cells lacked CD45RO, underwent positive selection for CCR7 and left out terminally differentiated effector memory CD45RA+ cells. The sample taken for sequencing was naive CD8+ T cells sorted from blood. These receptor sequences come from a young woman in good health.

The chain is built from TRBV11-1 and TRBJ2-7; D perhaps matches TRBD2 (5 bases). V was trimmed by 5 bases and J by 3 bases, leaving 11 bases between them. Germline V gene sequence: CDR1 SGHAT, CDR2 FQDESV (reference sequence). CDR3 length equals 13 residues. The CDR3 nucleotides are TGTGCCAGCAGCCCCCCGGGGTACTACGAGCAGTACTTC. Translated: CASSPPGYYEQYF.

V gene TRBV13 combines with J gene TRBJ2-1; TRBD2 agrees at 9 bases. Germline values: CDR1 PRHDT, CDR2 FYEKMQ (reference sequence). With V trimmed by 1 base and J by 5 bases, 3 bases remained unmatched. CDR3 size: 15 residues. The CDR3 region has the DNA TGTGCCAGCAGCTTAGTAGCGGGAGAGAACAATGAGCAGTTCTTC. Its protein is CASSLVAGENNEQFF. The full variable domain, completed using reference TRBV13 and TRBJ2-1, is AAGVIQSPRHLIKEKRETATLKCYPIPRHDTVYWYQQGPGQDPQFLISFYEKMQSDKGSIPDRFSAQQFSDYHSELNMSSLELGDSALYFCASSLVAGENNEQFFGPGTRLTVL.

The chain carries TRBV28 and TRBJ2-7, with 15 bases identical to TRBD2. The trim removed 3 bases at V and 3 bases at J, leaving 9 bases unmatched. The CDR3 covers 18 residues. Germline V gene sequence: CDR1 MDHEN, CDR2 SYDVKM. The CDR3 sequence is CASSFRSGTSGRSYEQYF. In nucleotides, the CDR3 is TGTGCCAGCAGTTTCAGGTCTGGGACTAGCGGGAGGAGCTACGAGCAGTACTTC.

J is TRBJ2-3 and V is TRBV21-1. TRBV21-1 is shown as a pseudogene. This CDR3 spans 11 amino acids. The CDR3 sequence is CARHDGNTQYF. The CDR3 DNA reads TGTGCCCGCCACGACGGAAATACGCAGTATTTT.

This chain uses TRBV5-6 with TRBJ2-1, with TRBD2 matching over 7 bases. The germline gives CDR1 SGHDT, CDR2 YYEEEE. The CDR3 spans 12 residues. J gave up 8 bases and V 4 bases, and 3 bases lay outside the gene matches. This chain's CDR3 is CASSQGLYEQFF. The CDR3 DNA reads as TGTGCCAGCAGCCAGGGACTATATGAGCAGTTCTTC.

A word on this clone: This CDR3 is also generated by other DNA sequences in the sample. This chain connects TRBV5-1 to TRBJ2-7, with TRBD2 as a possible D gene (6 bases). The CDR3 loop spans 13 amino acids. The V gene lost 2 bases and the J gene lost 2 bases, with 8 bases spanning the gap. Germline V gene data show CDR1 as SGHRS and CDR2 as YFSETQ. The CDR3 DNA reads TGCGCCAGCAGCTTCGGGGGTACCTACGAGCAGTACTTC. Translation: CASSFGGTYEQYF.

CDR3 in DNA: TGTGCCAGCAGTTATGCGGGAGGGCCCCCCGGGGAGCTGTTTTTT. Translating it yields CASSYAGGPPGELFF. The gene calls are TRBV27 and TRBJ2-2; 9 bases map to TRBD2. V trimming: 4 bases; J trimming: 6 bases; junction bases outside the gene matches: 6. The CDR3 runs 15 residues. Germline CDR1 is MNHEY and CDR2 is SMNVEV (reference sequence).

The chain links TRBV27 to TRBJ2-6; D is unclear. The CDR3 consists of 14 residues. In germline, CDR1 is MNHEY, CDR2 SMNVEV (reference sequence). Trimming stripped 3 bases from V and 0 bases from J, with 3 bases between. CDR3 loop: CASSFFSGANVLTF. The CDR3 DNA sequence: TGTGCCAGCAGTTTCTTCTCTGGGGCCAACGTCCTGACTTTC.

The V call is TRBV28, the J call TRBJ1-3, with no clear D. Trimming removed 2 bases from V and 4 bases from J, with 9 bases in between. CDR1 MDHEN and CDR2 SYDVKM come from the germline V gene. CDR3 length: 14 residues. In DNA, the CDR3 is TGTGCCAGCAGTTTACTCAGGAACGGAAACACCATATATTTT. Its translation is CASSLLRNGNTIYF. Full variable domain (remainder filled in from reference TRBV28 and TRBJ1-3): DVKVTQSSRYLVKRTGEKVFLECVQDMDHENMFWYRQDPGLGLRLIYFSYDVKMKEKGDIPEGYSVSREKKERFSLILESASTNQTSMYLCASSLLRNGNTIYFGEGSWLTVV.

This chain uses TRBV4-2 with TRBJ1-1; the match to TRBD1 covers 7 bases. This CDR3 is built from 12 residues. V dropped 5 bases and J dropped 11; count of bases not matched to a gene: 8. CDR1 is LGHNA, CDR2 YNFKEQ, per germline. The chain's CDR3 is CASSAGGGLAFF. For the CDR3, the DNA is TGTGCCAGCAGCGCAGGGGGTGGTTTGGCTTTCTTT.